These 12 T cell receptor beta chains were sequenced from one sample in a study of molecular identifiers for immune sequencing clone quantification. Using its own MiXCR run on the PCR reads, TCRdb lists one record per CDR3 protein. The top ten hold roughly 0.81% of the sample, which has under 600,000 distinct CDR3 sequences, about a fifth seen once. Sequenced sample: naive CD8+ T cells from blood, with Jurkat cell RNA spiked in. Subset defined: FACS-sorted CD8+CD4-CCR7+CD45RA+ naive T cells. The receptors were gathered from a human donor in good health. Some libraries in this study had Jurkat cell RNA spiked in.

This clonotype was seen just once. A much larger clone sits a single nucleotide away, making a read error possible. CDR3 region: CASSLEGVAENIQYF. Here the CDR3 DNA reads TGCGCCAGCAGCTTGGAAGGGGTAGCCGAAAACATTCAGTACTTC. The chain joins TRBV5-1 to TRBJ2-4; possible D gene TRBD1, 5 bases. Germline V gene data show CDR1 as SGHRS and CDR2 as YFSETQ. This CDR3 region has 15 residues.

Many counts were recorded for this clonotype. This rearrangement joins TRBV27 to TRBJ2-7; 8 bases are shared with TRBD1. The J segment lost 2 bases and the V segment lost 5 bases, leaving 2 bases of the junction unmatched. The CDR3 consists of 13 residues. The V gene's germline CDR1 is MNHEY and CDR2 SMNVEV (reference sequence). The CDR3 protein is CASSAQGAYEQYF. The CDR3 nucleotides are TGTGCCAGCAGTGCACAGGGGGCCTACGAGCAGTACTTC.

This clonotype was counted ten times or more. This chain joins TRBV4-1 and TRBJ1-1; TRBD1 matches at 7 bases. The CDR3 has 15 amino acids. Germline assignment: CDR1 MGHRA and CDR2 YSYEKL. Unmatched junction bases numbered 7, after V lost 2 bases and J lost 4 bases. Written as DNA, the CDR3 is TGCGCCAGCAGCCAACCTACAGGGGCGTTCACTGAAGCTTTCTTT. Protein: CASSQPTGAFTEAFF.

This clonotype was counted at least ten times. CDR3 DNA sequence: TGCGCCAGCAGCCAAGACTTTACCGAGCAGTACTTC. Residues: CASSQDFTEQYF. This chain joins TRBV4-1 and TRBJ2-7; no clear D gene. The CDR3 is 12 residues long. CDR1 and CDR2 from the germline V gene are MGHRA and YSYEKL. Trimming pared 0 bases from V and 6 bases from J, leaving 6 bases between.

Comment on this clonotype: This may be a read error, as it is one base from a much larger clone. CDR3 protein: CASSLISAGAHEQYF. In nucleotides, the CDR3 is TGTGCCAGCAGCTTAATATCAGCGGGGGCCCACGAGCAGTACTTC. V and J are TRBV7-9 and TRBJ2-7; 8 nucleotides line up with TRBD2. The V gene's germline CDR1 is SEHNR and CDR2 FQNEAQ (reference sequence). Trimming cost V 2 bases and J 5 bases; bases outside gene matches: 8. The CDR3 is made up of 15 amino acids.

This clonotype was detected ten times or more. Compared with germline, one end of the junction differs, possibly owing to a read error. The chain employs TRBV5-1 and TRBJ1-1; no firm D call. Germline-derived CDR1 and CDR2 are SGHRS and YFSETQ. The CDR3 is made up of 12 amino acids. The CDR3 DNA reads as TGCGCCAGCAGCGACCAAAACAATGAAGCTTTCTTT. Protein product: CASSDQNNEAFF. Full variable domain (missing parts from reference TRBV5-1 and TRBJ1-1): KAGVTQTPRYLIKTRGQQVTLSCSPISGHRSVSWYQQTPGQGLQFLFEYFSETQRNKGNFPGRFSGRQFSNSRSEMNVSTLELGDSALYLCASSDQNNEAFFGQGTRLTVV.

The CDR3 spells CASMIGVDSNQPQHF. Written as DNA, the CDR3 is TGTGCCAGCATGATAGGGGTTGATAGCAATCAGCCCCAGCATTTT. The rearrangement links TRBV27 to TRBJ1-5; perhaps TRBD1 as D (5 bases). The germline V gene encodes CDR1 MNHEY and CDR2 SMNVEV (reference sequence). This CDR3 is built from 15 residues. Trimming shortened V by 7 bases and J by 0 bases, and 13 bases separated the two germline ends.

This clonotype was seen ten or more times. The rearrangement joins TRBV6-2 or TRBV6-3 to TRBJ1-1; D is uncertain. Trimming left V 1 base short and J 0 bases short, with 9 bases between. The germline V gene encodes CDR1 MNHEY and CDR2 SVGEGT. The CDR3 runs 15 residues. CDR3 coding DNA: TGTGCCAGCAGTTACTTTCCGGTTATGAACACTGAAGCTTTCTTT. Its protein is CASSYFPVMNTEAFF.

This clonotype showed up just a few times. CDR3: CASSEVGYNSPLHF. CDR3 DNA: TGTGCCAGCAGTGAAGTGGGGTATAATTCACCCCTCCACTTT. The chain is built from TRBV2 and TRBJ1-6; D is uncertain. Per the germline V gene, CDR1 is SNHLY and CDR2 is FYNNEI. The V end lost 1 base, the J end lost 4 bases, and 5 bases lay between the germline ends. The CDR3 is made up of 14 amino acids.

This chain connects TRBV6-5 to TRBJ2-1; no firm D call. V lost 3 bases and J 5 bases, leaving 11 bases between the germline ends. Germline CDR1 MNHEY, CDR2 SVGAGI. The CDR3 is 14 amino acids. CDR3 nucleotide sequence: TGTGCCAGCAGTTATGGCGGAGCGAACAATGAGCAGTTCTTC. This sequence encodes CASSYGGANNEQFF.

As to this clonotype: The conserved phenylalanine or tryptophan is not found at the CDR3 terminus, so this likely reflects a read error. This rearrangement joins TRBV7-6 to TRBJ2-3; TRBD1 or TRBD2 may be the D gene (6 bases each). Germline V gene data show CDR1 as SGHVS and CDR2 as FNYEAQ. V shed 5 bases and J shed 2 bases, with 11 bases lying between them. The CDR3 consists of 14 residues. CDR3 loop: CASSGRGLTDTQYS. The CDR3 DNA is TGTGCCAGCAGCGGCCGGGGGCTCACAGATACGCAGTATTCT.

This clonotype appeared a few times. The rearrangement links TRBV28 to TRBJ2-2; TRBD2 agrees at 10 bases. The CDR3 has 15 amino acids. The germline V gene encodes CDR1 MDHEN and CDR2 SYDVKM. The V segment lost 3 bases and the J segment 7 bases; nucleotides outside the gene matches: 5. This chain's CDR3 is CASSLLAGVSGELFF. As DNA, the CDR3 is TGTGCCAGCAGTTTGCTAGCGGGAGTGAGCGGGGAGCTGTTTTTT.